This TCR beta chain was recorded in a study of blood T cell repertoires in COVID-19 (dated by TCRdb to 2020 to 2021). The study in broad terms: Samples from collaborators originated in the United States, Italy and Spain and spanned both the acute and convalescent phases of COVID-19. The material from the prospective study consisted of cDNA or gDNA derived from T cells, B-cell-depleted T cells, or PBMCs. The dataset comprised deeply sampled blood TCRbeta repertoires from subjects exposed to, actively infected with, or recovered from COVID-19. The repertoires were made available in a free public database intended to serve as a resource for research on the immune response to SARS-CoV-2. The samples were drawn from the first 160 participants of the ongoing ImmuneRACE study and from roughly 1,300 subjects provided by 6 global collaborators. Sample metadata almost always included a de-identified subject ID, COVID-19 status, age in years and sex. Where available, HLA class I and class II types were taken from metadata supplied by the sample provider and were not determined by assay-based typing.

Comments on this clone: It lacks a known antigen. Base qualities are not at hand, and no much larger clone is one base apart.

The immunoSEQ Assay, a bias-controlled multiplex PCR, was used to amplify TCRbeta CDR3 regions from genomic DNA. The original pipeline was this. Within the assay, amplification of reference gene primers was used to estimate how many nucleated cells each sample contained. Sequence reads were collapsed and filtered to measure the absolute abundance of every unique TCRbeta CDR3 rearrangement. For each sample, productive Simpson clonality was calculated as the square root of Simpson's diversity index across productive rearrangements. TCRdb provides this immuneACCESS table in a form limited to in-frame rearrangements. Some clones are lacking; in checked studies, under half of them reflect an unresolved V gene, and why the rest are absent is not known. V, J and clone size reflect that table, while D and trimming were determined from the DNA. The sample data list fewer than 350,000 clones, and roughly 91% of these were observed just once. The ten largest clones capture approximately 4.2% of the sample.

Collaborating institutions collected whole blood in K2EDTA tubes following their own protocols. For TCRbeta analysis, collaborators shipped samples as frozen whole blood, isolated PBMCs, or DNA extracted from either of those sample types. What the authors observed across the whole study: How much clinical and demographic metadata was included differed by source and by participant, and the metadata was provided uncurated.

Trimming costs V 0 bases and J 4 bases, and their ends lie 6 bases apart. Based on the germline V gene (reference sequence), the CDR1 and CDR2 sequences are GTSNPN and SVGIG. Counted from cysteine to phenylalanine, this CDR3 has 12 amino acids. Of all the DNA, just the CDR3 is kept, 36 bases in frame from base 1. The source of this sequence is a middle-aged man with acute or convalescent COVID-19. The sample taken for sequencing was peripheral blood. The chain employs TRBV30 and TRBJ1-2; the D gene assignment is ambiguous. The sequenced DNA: TGTGCCTGGAGTGTATCTCCCTATGGCTACACCTTC. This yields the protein CAWSVSPYGYTF.